The 30 T cell receptor beta chains presented below share a single source sample, sequenced in a study of blood T cell repertoires in COVID-19. Sequencing was performed with immunoSEQ multiplex PCR; in TCRdb, only in-frame clones are kept and a portion is missing. The sample includes over 200,000 clones, 82% seen only once; the top ten take approximately 12%. Material: peripheral blood. The origin of the receptors is a woman aged 35 to 49 with acute or convalescent COVID-19.

This clone has a handful of counts. The V and J genes are TRBV18 and TRBJ2-3, with D possibly matching TRBD1 (6 bases). The germline V gene has CDR1 KGHSH and CDR2 LQKENI. V was shortened by 5 bases and J by 6 bases, with 12 bases between the two germline ends. This CDR3 comprises 13 residues. DNA of the CDR3: TGTGCCAGCTCAATACCAGGGGTCGATACGCAGTATTTT. It yields the protein CASSIPGVDTQYF.

The J gene is TRBJ2-5, the V gene TRBV6-2 or TRBV6-3, with D hard to call. The CDR3 sequence is 11 residues long. Germline V lookup: CDR1 MNHEY, CDR2 SVGEGT. V shed 4 bases and J shed 5 bases, with 5 bases lying between them. CDR3 nucleotide sequence: TGTGCCAGCAGTTTCGGGGAGACCCAGTACTTC. Encoded protein: CASSFGETQYF.

This clone is labeled hyperexpanded. The rearrangement joins TRBV29-1 to TRBJ2-7, with a tentative D call TRBD2 (5 bases). V was clipped by 4 bases and J by 2 bases, with 12 bases between them. CDR1 SQVTM and CDR2 ANQGSEA come from the germline V gene. The CDR3 has 13 residues. The chain's CDR3 is CSVVARDTYEQYF. The DNA for the CDR3 is TGCAGCGTTGTCGCTCGGGATACCTACGAGCAGTACTTC.

The genes are TRBV27 and TRBJ1-5; 7 bases fit TRBD1. Germline trimming cut 2 bases from V and 3 bases from J; bases unmatched to any gene: 19. The CDR3 contains 20 residues. The germline CDR1 and CDR2 sequences are MNHEY and SMNVEV (reference sequence). The CDR3: CASSLPHYWDRSTYNQPQHF. The CDR3 nucleotides read TGTGCCAGCAGTTTACCACACTATTGGGACAGATCGACCTACAATCAGCCCCAGCATTTT.

This chain uses TRBV3-1 (or the pseudogene TRBV3-2) with TRBJ1-2; D is perhaps TRBD1 (6 bases). V was trimmed by 1 base and J by 4 bases, leaving 22 bases between them. The germline V gene has CDR1 LGHDT and CDR2 YNNKEL (reference sequence). The CDR3 covers 18 residues. The CDR3 loop reads CASSQVSGRQDSFYGYTF. CDR3 bases: TGTGCCAGCAGCCAAGTATCTGGACGACAGGATTCCTTCTATGGCTACACCTTC.

The chain employs TRBV2 and TRBJ1-2; no definite D call. Between the trimmed V and J ends, which lost 0 bases and 6 bases, there was a span of 14 bases. CDR3 length: 15 residues. The germline CDR1 and CDR2 sequences are SNHLY and FYNNEI. CDR3 DNA: TGTGCCAGCAGTGAAGCAGGGTCGAGGGTAGATGGCTACACCTTC. This codes for CASSEAGSRVDGYTF.

The genes are TRBV30 and TRBJ2-7, with 11 nucleotides matching TRBD2. This CDR3 is 15 amino acids long. V shed 4 bases, J shed 2 bases, and the junction held 7 bases outside the gene matches. Germline V gives CDR1 GTSNPN, CDR2 SVGIG (reference sequence). The chain's CDR3 is CAWTSGTSGPYEQYF. CDR3 bases: TGTGCCTGGACCTCCGGGACTAGCGGCCCCTACGAGCAGTACTTC.

The chain recombines TRBV2 with TRBJ2-7, with 11 bases fitting TRBD1. This CDR3 region has 16 residues. Losses at the gene ends were 4 bases for V and 1 base for J; bases not matched to a gene: 6. CDR1 is SNHLY, CDR2 FYNNEI, per germline. The CDR3 nucleotides read TGTGCCAGCAGTGCTCGGACAGGGGGCAATTCCTACGAGCAGTACTTC. Its protein product is CASSARTGGNSYEQYF.

This chain connects TRBV19 to TRBJ1-2, with 9 bases fitting TRBD1. After removal of 4 bases from V and 2 bases from J, the junction contained 2 bases not matched to a gene. CDR3 length: 14 residues. Germline-derived CDR1 and CDR2 are LNHDA and SQIVND (reference sequence). CDR3 sequence: CASSRTGGNYGYTF. The DNA for the CDR3 is TGTGCCAGTAGTAGAACAGGGGGCAACTATGGCTACACCTTC.

This chain links TRBV7-9 with TRBJ2-3; the match to TRBD2 covers 8 bases. The CDR3 consists of 14 residues. Looked up from germline, CDR1 is SEHNR and CDR2 is FQNEAQ (reference sequence). Trimming at V came to 4 bases and at J to 3 bases, leaving 3 bases not matched to a gene. CDR3 amino acids: CASSSLAVTDTQYF. CDR3 DNA: TGTGCCAGCAGCTCACTAGCGGTTACAGATACGCAGTATTTT.

The gene calls are TRBV24-1 and TRBJ2-5; 7 nucleotides align to TRBD1. Germline CDR1 KGHDR, CDR2 SFDVKD. V trimming: 0 bases; J trimming: 5 bases; junction bases outside the gene matches: 2. The CDR3 is 14 amino acids. CDR3 loop: CATSDLNRGETQYF. The CDR3 bases are TGTGCCACCAGTGATTTGAACAGGGGTGAGACCCAGTACTTC.

The DNA of the CDR3 is TGTGCCAGCGAAAGCGGGGGGAGGTACGAGCAGTACTTC. This translates into CASESGGRYEQYF. The chain is built from TRBV25-1 and TRBJ2-7; TRBD2 matches at 9 bases. The CDR3 totals 13 residues. Germline trimming cut 8 bases from V and 4 bases from J; bases unmatched to any gene: 6. The germline V gene encodes CDR1 MGHDK and CDR2 SYGVNS.

The chain has TRBV11-2 and TRBJ1-1; TRBD1 agrees at 8 bases. V shed 5 bases and J 3 bases; nucleotides not matched to a gene: 8. Germline CDR1 reads SGHAT; CDR2 reads FQNNGV. There are 15 residues in the CDR3. CDR3 in DNA: TGTGCCAGCAGCCCTGGACAGGGAGGAGACACTGAAGCTTTCTTT. Its translation is CASSPGQGGDTEAFF.

This clone occurred once. V gene TRBV2 combines with J gene TRBJ2-3; the D gene is possibly TRBD1 (6 bases). CDR3 size: 14 residues. Germline-derived CDR1 and CDR2 are SNHLY and FYNNEI. The V end lost 5 bases, the J end lost 5 bases, and 14 bases lay between the germline ends. CDR3 DNA sequence: TGTGCCAGCAGTTCACAGGGTTTCGAAGATACGCAGTATTTT. Translation gives CASSSQGFEDTQYF.

In this sample, this clone turned up once. The J gene is TRBJ1-2, the V gene TRBV6-5; TRBD1 might be the D (5 bases). Germline values: CDR1 MNHEY, CDR2 SVGAGI. Trimming removed 6 bases at V and 6 bases at J, with 11 bases between. The CDR3 is 12 amino acids. CDR3 DNA sequence: TGTGCCAGCAGGGCTTGGGGCCATGGCTACACCTTC. It translates to CASRAWGHGYTF.

The genes are TRBV6-4 and TRBJ2-5, with 7 nucleotides matching TRBD2. The CDR3 is 16 residues long. Germline-derived CDR1 and CDR2 are MRHNA and SNTAGT. Losses at the gene ends were 4 bases for V and 0 bases for J; bases not matched to a gene: 8. The CDR3 sequence: CASSGSWREYQETQYF. The CDR3 DNA reads TGTGCCAGCAGTGGCTCGTGGCGGGAGTACCAAGAGACCCAGTACTTC.

The chain uses TRBV7-9 and TRBJ2-3; 11 bases align to TRBD2. This CDR3 is 17 amino acids long. Trimming at V came to 5 bases and at J to 5 bases, leaving 12 bases not matched to a gene. Germline lookup yields CDR1 SEHNR and CDR2 FQNEAQ (reference sequence). The CDR3 bases are TGTGCCAGCAGCCCGGGACTAGCGGAACGCCTGGGAGATACGCAGTATTTT. Translated, it gives CASSPGLAERLGDTQYF.

The genes are TRBV5-1 and TRBJ1-3; the D is unclear. CDR1 and CDR2 from the germline V gene are SGHRS and YFSETQ. CDR3 length: 15 amino acids. Trimming pared 0 bases from V and 3 bases from J, leaving 10 bases between. The CDR3 region has the DNA TGCGCCAGCAGCTTGGGAGGAGGTTTTGGAAACACCATATATTTT. It encodes CASSLGGGFGNTIYF.

The chain employs TRBV2 and TRBJ1-1; no definite D call. The germline V and J ends were trimmed by 2 bases and 2 bases, with 12 bases remaining between them. CDR3 length: 15 amino acids. Looked up from germline, CDR1 is SNHLY and CDR2 is FYNNEI. The CDR3 DNA reads as TGTGCCAGCAGTGAATATAATTTACTTAACACTGAAGCTTTCTTT. Translation: CASSEYNLLNTEAFF.

The V gene is TRBV7-8, the J gene TRBJ2-7; 12 bases line up with TRBD2. Germline V gene lookup returns CDR1 SGHVS and CDR2 FQNEAQ. V lost 9 bases and J lost 3; bases outside the gene matches: 3. The length of the CDR3 is 13 residues. CDR3: CASLAGGVYEQYF. CDR3 nucleotides: TGTGCCAGTCTAGCGGGAGGGGTCTACGAGCAGTACTTC.

This chain links TRBV11-3 with TRBJ1-6; a weak D match, TRBD1 (6 bases). The CDR3 is 19 amino acids. Germline CDR1 and CDR2: SGHNT and YENEEA. Trimming cost V 0 bases and J 3 bases, with 18 bases left between them. The CDR3 reads CASSLEGGPGHLYNSPLHF. CDR3 nucleotides: TGTGCCAGCAGCTTAGAAGGAGGACCGGGACACCTCTATAATTCACCCCTCCACTTT.

The J gene is TRBJ1-2, the V gene TRBV10-1; D ambiguous. The V end was cut by 2 bases, the J end by 3 bases, with 7 bases between. Germline values: CDR1 WNHNN, CDR2 SYGVQD (reference sequence). CDR3 size: 13 residues. The CDR3 coding sequence is TGCGCCAGCAGTGAGACAGCATACTATGGCTACACCTTC. Residues: CASSETAYYGYTF.

This chain uses TRBV6-5 with TRBJ2-7, with a weak D call TRBD2 (6 bases). This CDR3 region has 12 residues. Germline loops: CDR1 MNHEY, CDR2 SVGAGI. Trimming took off 6 bases at V and 2 bases at J, with 8 bases between the two ends. DNA of the CDR3: TGTGCCAGCAGAGAGCGGGCCTACGAGCAGTACTTC. Its protein is CASRERAYEQYF.

V and J are TRBV11-3 and TRBJ2-2; 7 bases are a match to TRBD1. Germline CDR1 SGHNT, CDR2 YENEEA. This CDR3 has 14 amino acids. The junction had 1 base not matched to a gene; V was cut back by 3 bases and J by 3 bases. The CDR3 protein is CASSFDRDTGELFF. The CDR3 bases are TGTGCCAGCAGCTTTGACAGGGACACCGGGGAGCTGTTTTTT.

The J gene is TRBJ1-3, the V gene TRBV28; the match to TRBD1 covers 7 bases. J was trimmed by 0 bases and V by 5 bases; bases with no gene match: 10. CDR3 size: 17 residues. Looked up from germline, CDR1 is MDHEN and CDR2 is SYDVKM. The CDR3 here is CASSGSTGSSSGNTIYF. CDR3 in DNA: TGTGCCAGCAGTGGCTCGACAGGGTCCAGCTCTGGAAACACCATATATTTT.

This clone has just a few counts. This sequence joins TRBV30 and TRBJ1-1; a weak D match, TRBD1 (5 bases). V lost 4 bases and J 0 bases, leaving 18 bases between the germline ends. Germline assignment: CDR1 GTSNPN and CDR2 SVGIG (reference sequence). The CDR3 loop spans 16 amino acids. The CDR3 nucleotides are TGTGCCTGGATCAGCAGCTACAGGCGGCTGAACACTGAAGCTTTCTTT. Amino acids: CAWISSYRRLNTEAFF.

The chain uses TRBV6-5 and TRBJ1-5; tentatively, D is TRBD1 (6 bases). Germline CDR1 reads MNHEY; CDR2 reads SVGAGI. V was pared by 7 bases and J by 5 bases, with 15 bases between. The CDR3 is 14 amino acids. The CDR3 DNA sequence: TGTGCCAGCATGCCGGGACACATAGATCAGCCCCAGCATTTT. Translating gives CASMPGHIDQPQHF.

As DNA, the CDR3 is TGTGCCAGCACCTTCGACAGGGGCACAGATACGCAGTATTTT. Its protein product is CASTFDRGTDTQYF. This chain connects TRBV11-2 to TRBJ2-3; TRBD1 aligns across 7 bases. The V segment lost 7 bases and the J segment 1 base; nucleotides outside the gene matches: 5. The CDR3 length is 14 residues. Germline values: CDR1 SGHAT, CDR2 FQNNGV. The variable domain in full, with the rest retrieved from reference TRBV11-2 and TRBJ2-3, is EAGVAQSPRYKIIEKRQSVAFWCNPISGHATLYWYQQILGQGPKLLIQFQNNGVVDDSQLPKDRFSAERLKGVDSTLKIQPAKLEDSAVYLCASTFDRGTDTQYFGPGTRLTVL.

This clone was seen a handful of times. The rearrangement links TRBV27 to TRBJ2-7, with TRBD1 identical over 7 bases. The germline CDR1 and CDR2 sequences are MNHEY and SMNVEV (reference sequence). This CDR3 comprises 15 residues. J gave up 6 bases and V 0 bases, and 8 bases lay outside the gene matches. The CDR3 coding sequence is TGTGCCAGCAGTTTATCCAGGCAGGGGGTCTTCGAGCAGTACTTC. It codes for CASSLSRQGVFEQYF.

The chain has TRBV6-5 and TRBJ1-1; D might be TRBD1 (5 bases). Trimming took 6 bases from V and 3 from J, leaving 11 bases between them. Germline V gene data show CDR1 as MNHEY and CDR2 as SVGAGI. CDR3 length: 13 residues. The DNA of the CDR3 is TGTGCCAGCAGACGACCAGGGCACACTGAAGCTTTCTTT. It is translated as CASRRPGHTEAFF.